What follows is one T cell receptor (beta chain) and its context. This clonotype was counted once. Its cognate antigen has yet to be identified. Per-nucleotide qualities are absent, and no much larger clonotype sits a single base away. A solitary read yields weak support. The sample originates from a study of CD8+CD57+ T cells in acquired aplastic anemia (dated by TCRdb to 2016 to 2019). Regarding the research as a whole: Extracted DNA from sorted CD4+ and CD8+ cells averaged 3.2 ug, ranging from about 0.17 to 30 ug. A CD8+CD57+ expansion meant a frequency higher than the mean frequency seen in healthy subjects.

The CDR3 spans 13 residues, from the cysteine through the phenylalanine. CDR3 DNA is the only sequence kept; it has 39 bases, read in frame from the first base. CDR1 ENHRY and CDR2 SYGVKD are derived from the germline V gene. From V the trimming removes 10 bases and from J it removes 2 bases, while the gene matches leave 5 bases of the junction unaccounted for. Patients chosen for sequencing had shown expansion of CD8+CD57+ cells by flow cytometry. All patients had severe acquired aplastic anemia diagnosed by International Study of Aplastic Anemia and Agranulocytosis and Camitta criteria. No therapy had been received by the patients at the time of blood sampling. TCR repertoires of sorted CD4+ and CD8+ blood T cells from severe aplastic anemia patients and healthy subjects were deep-sequenced in the study. Patients were enrolled under clinicaltrials.gov protocols 00001620, 01623167, 00001397, 00071045, 00081523 and 00961064 in the USA. Ficoll-Paque density gradient centrifugation was used to isolate peripheral blood mononuclear cells. Before DNA extraction, CD4+ and CD8+ T cells were sorted by FACS or by magnetic beads.

TCR beta VDJ combination and CDR3 sequence profiling used genomic DNA as the template. An Illumina HiSeq 2000 was the platform used for TCR repertoire sequencing. From the authors' description of their analysis: Repertoires were assessed using TRBV/TRBJ rearrangement plots, CDR3 size and DJ length profiles, and Simpson's diversity index. Whichever DNA sequence was most abundant in the deep sequencing data was defined as the immunodominant clone. CDR3 amino acid sequences were screened for sharing across subjects and compared with published repertoires and the VDJdb database. TCRdb trimmed public reads at Q25 via fastp, called clones via MiXCR and kept in-frame beta chains. CDR3 protein duplicates are merged, each entry listing the most common genes and DNA. Here the V and J calls rest on TCRdb's processing, not on the authors' analysis. The sample records some 200,000 distinct CDR3 sequences, roughly two thirds of which are singletons. The ten largest clones take up about 60% of the sample.

Here is what the overall study found, with its caveats: Although under 35 CD8+ CDR3 sequences were shared by patients and controls, these sequences appeared highly expressed in patients and within the immunodominant clones of patients. CD8+ Simpson's diversity did not differ significantly between patients and healthy controls (P=0.060).

The chain employs TRBV10-3 and TRBJ2-7, with 10 bases in between that match TRBD1. The sample comprised sorted CD4+, CD8+, or CD8+CD57+ T cells (not recorded which) from PBMCs. The receptor comes from a human donor with aplastic anemia. The DNA reads TGTGCCAGTGGACAGGGGGAACCCTACGAGCAGTACTTC. This codes for CASGQGEPYEQYF.